The 29 T cell receptor beta chains in this list originate from one sample, sequenced in a study of blood T cell repertoires in COVID-19. Clones were sequenced by immunoSEQ multiplex PCR, and TCRdb holds only the in-frame ones, with some missing. The table lists 650,000 to 800,000 clones, 70% to 90% of them singletons, with under 0.3% in the top ten. Specimen: peripheral blood. The receptors stem from a woman under 30 with acute or convalescent COVID-19.

V is TRBV3-1 (or the pseudogene TRBV3-2) and J is TRBJ2-3, with D possibly matching TRBD2 (6 bases). V was pared by 4 bases and J by 11 bases, with 22 bases between. Per the germline V gene, CDR1 is LGHDT and CDR2 is YNNKEL (reference sequence). The CDR3 sequence is 15 residues long. CDR3 sequence: CASSPQGASNGGQYF. The CDR3 nucleotides are TGTGCCAGCAGCCCGCAGGGTGCCTCGAACGGGGGGCAGTATTTT.

Remarks on this clone: Other DNA sequences in this sample translate to the same CDR3. The chain recombines TRBV12-3 or TRBV12-4 with TRBJ1-2, with 9 bases lining up with TRBD1. J was trimmed by 5 bases and V by 3 bases; bases with no gene match: 1. The CDR3 is made up of 13 amino acids. The CDR3 protein is CASSLGTGYGYTF. The CDR3 DNA follows: TGTGCCAGCAGTTTGGGGACAGGGTATGGCTACACCTTC.

This clone was found once. The gene calls are TRBV19 and TRBJ1-4; the D is unclear. The CDR3 loop spans 13 amino acids. The ends were cut back, 9 bases at V and 2 bases at J, with 10 bases in the middle. Germline V CDR1 and CDR2: LNHDA, SQIVND (reference sequence). The CDR3 DNA reads TGTGCCAGCCTTAGTGTTACTAATGAAAAACTGTTTTTT. Amino acid sequence: CASLSVTNEKLFF.

The V gene is TRBV24-1, the J gene TRBJ2-1; 9 nucleotides agree with TRBD1. This CDR3 is 14 amino acids long. The V gene's germline CDR1 is KGHDR and CDR2 SFDVKD. V shed 8 bases and J 7 bases; nucleotides not matched to a gene: 8. This CDR3 reads CATMTGGNSNEQFF. The DNA of the CDR3 is TGTGCCACCATGACAGGGGGTAATTCAAATGAGCAGTTCTTC.

The rearrangement joins TRBV7-9 to TRBJ1-2; 9 bases are a match to TRBD1. Germline CDR1 reads SEHNR; CDR2 reads FQNEAQ (reference sequence). V lost 7 bases to trimming and J lost 4 bases; unmatched junction nucleotides: 7. The CDR3 is made up of 14 amino acids. In nucleotides, the CDR3 is TGTGCCAGCAAGGGACAGGGCGCTTCCTATGGCTACACCTTC. Protein product: CASKGQGASYGYTF.

The table lists this clone with a count of one. This chain links TRBV2 with TRBJ1-5, with D perhaps TRBD1 (5 bases). V was cut by 6 bases and J by 4 bases, with 19 bases left in between. From germline, CDR1 is SNHLY and CDR2 FYNNEI. This CDR3 is built from 16 residues. The CDR3 region is CASSYWTRTSNQPQHF. The CDR3, as DNA: TGTGCCAGCAGCTACTGGACACGAACAAGTAATCAGCCCCAGCATTTT.

This sequence joins TRBV10-3 and TRBJ2-7, with a tentative D call TRBD1 (5 bases). CDR1 and CDR2 (germline): ENHRY, SYGVKD. Trimming removed 4 bases from V and 5 bases from J, with 15 bases in between. The CDR3 covers 14 residues. The chain's CDR3 is CAISGTSESHEQYF. DNA of the CDR3: TGTGCCATCAGTGGGACATCAGAGTCCCACGAGCAGTACTTC.

The chain is built from TRBV29-1 and TRBJ1-4, with D unresolved. CDR3 length: 13 amino acids. Germline-derived CDR1 and CDR2 are SQVTM and ANQGSEA. Trimming stripped 3 bases from V and 7 bases from J, with 12 bases between. This chain's CDR3 is CSVDSPASEKLFF. In DNA, the CDR3 is TGCAGCGTTGACTCCCCCGCCAGTGAAAAACTGTTTTTT.

The chain is built from TRBV27 and TRBJ1-1; 7 bases map to TRBD1. Germline assignment: CDR1 MNHEY and CDR2 SMNVEV (reference sequence). Losses at the gene ends were 5 bases for V and 4 bases for J; bases not matched to a gene: 10. The CDR3 covers 15 residues. The CDR3 loop is CASSLTQGSGTEAFF. The CDR3 region has the DNA TGTGCCAGCAGTCTGACACAGGGGAGTGGCACTGAAGCTTTCTTT.

The chain links TRBV5-8 to TRBJ2-6; D is unresolved. Trimming took off 1 base at V and 3 bases at J, with 14 bases between the two ends. The CDR3 covers 17 residues. Germline V gene lookup returns CDR1 SGHTS and CDR2 YDEGEE. The CDR3 nucleotides are TGTGCCAGCAGCTTGAATTTATTGGCCCGTGGGGCCAACGTCCTGACTTTC. Amino acids: CASSLNLLARGANVLTF.

This clone appeared once. This rearrangement joins TRBV29-1 to TRBJ2-1, with D tentatively TRBD2 (6 bases). Germline loops: CDR1 SQVTM, CDR2 ANQGSEA. This CDR3 has 11 residues. Trimming removed 6 bases at V and 6 bases at J, with 9 bases between. CDR3 sequence (DNA): TGCAGCGTCCCGGGAGTCAATGAGCAGTTCTTC. Protein: CSVPGVNEQFF.

V usage is TRBV12-1 and J usage is TRBJ1-1. TRBV12-1 corresponds to a pseudogene. The CDR3 runs to 15 residues. The CDR3 nucleotides read TGTGCCAGCAGCTCGGGATGGTTTTTGGAGACTGAAGCTTTCTTT. Residues: CASSSGWFLETEAFF.

The genes are TRBV10-3 and TRBJ2-3, with 12 bases identical to TRBD1. Germline CDR1 and CDR2: ENHRY and SYGVKD. There are 20 residues in the CDR3. V shed 3 bases and J 1 base; nucleotides not matched to a gene: 14. CDR3 sequence (DNA): TGTGCCATCAGTGAACCGGGACAGGGGGCCCCCGGGTTTGGCACAGATACGCAGTATTTT. Its protein is CAISEPGQGAPGFGTDTQYF.

The V call is TRBV11-1, the J call TRBJ1-2, with 9 positions matching TRBD1. Germline CDR1 reads SGHAT; CDR2 reads FQDESV (reference sequence). V was pared by 0 bases and J by 11 bases, with 10 bases of the junction left unmatched. CDR3 length: 15 residues. The CDR3 coding sequence is TGTGCCAGCAGCTTAGCCGGGACAGGGCCTTTGCGGTACACCTTC. This translates into CASSLAGTGPLRYTF.

The chain links TRBV6-5 to TRBJ2-7; tentatively, D is TRBD1 (6 bases). The CDR3 spans 15 residues. From germline, CDR1 is MNHEY and CDR2 SVGAGI. Trimming left V 2 bases short and J 1 base short, with 12 bases between. The chain's CDR3 is CASSYAGTQSYEQYF. In DNA form, the CDR3 reads TGTGCCAGCAGTTACGCAGGGACACAGTCCTACGAGCAGTACTTC.

The chain recombines TRBV7-8 with TRBJ2-3; D is possibly TRBD1 (5 bases). Trimming pared 5 bases from V and 6 bases from J, leaving 12 bases between. There are 13 residues in the CDR3. Germline values: CDR1 SGHVS, CDR2 FQNEAQ. This chain's CDR3 is CASSIRVRDTQYF. The CDR3 DNA sequence: TGTGCCAGCAGCATCAGGGTGCGGGATACGCAGTATTTT. The full variable domain, its missing parts supplied by reference TRBV7-8 and TRBJ2-3, is GAGVSQSPRYKVAKRGQDVALRCDPISGHVSLFWYQQALGQGPEFLTYFQNEAQLDKSGLPSDRFFAERPEGSVSTLKIQRTQQEDSAVYLCASSIRVRDTQYFGPGTRLTVL.

With regard to this clone: Other DNA sequences in the sample encode the same CDR3. The chain joins TRBV28 to TRBJ2-7, with D possibly TRBD2 on 5 matching bases. The germline V gene has CDR1 MDHEN and CDR2 SYDVKM. V lost 2 bases to trimming and J lost 1 base, with 6 bases between them. This CDR3 spans 13 amino acids. CDR3 amino acids: CASSLRGSYEQYF. DNA for the CDR3: TGTGCCAGCAGTTTAAGAGGGTCCTACGAGCAGTACTTC.

The chain employs TRBV7-2 and TRBJ1-2, with unresolved D. V was shortened by 7 bases and J by 5 bases, with 14 bases between the two germline ends. Germline CDR1 and CDR2: SGHTA and FQGNSA. This CDR3 spans 13 amino acids. CDR3 residues: CASTLWPGYGYTF. The CDR3 DNA reads as TGTGCCAGCACCCTTTGGCCGGGATATGGCTACACCTTC.

The V gene is TRBV19, the J gene TRBJ1-2; maybe TRBD1 (5 bases). The V gene's germline CDR1 is LNHDA and CDR2 SQIVND (reference sequence). The CDR3 sequence is 15 residues long. V was pared by 5 bases and J by 5 bases, with 18 bases between. The CDR3 loop reads CASSPSAGRGYGYTF. CDR3 in DNA: TGTGCCAGTAGTCCCTCAGCCGGCCGGGGGTATGGCTACACCTTC. The variable domain in full, completed from reference TRBV19 and TRBJ1-2, reads DGGITQSPKYLFRKEGQNVTLSCEQNLNHDAMYWYRQDPGQGLRLIYYSQIVNDFQKGDIAEGYSVSREKKESFPLTVTSAQKNPTAFYLCASSPSAGRGYGYTFGSGTRLTVV.

Only one count was recorded for this clone. The chain has TRBV11-1 and TRBJ1-2; D is unresolved. CDR1 is SGHAT and CDR2 is FQDESV in the germline V gene (reference sequence). V lost 1 base to trimming and J lost 8 bases, with 8 bases between them. The CDR3 totals 12 residues. This CDR3 reads CASSLDGVGYTF. The CDR3 DNA reads TGTGCCAGCAGCTTAGACGGGGTCGGCTACACCTTC.

This clone was counted a few times. The V gene is TRBV30, the J gene TRBJ2-7, with a weak D call TRBD1 (6 bases). V lost 3 bases, J lost 2 bases, and 14 bases lay in between. This CDR3 comprises 14 residues. Germline V gives CDR1 GTSNPN, CDR2 SVGIG (reference sequence). As DNA, the CDR3 is TGTGCCTGGAGATCAGGGGCAGGGACCTACGAGCAGTACTTC. Translated, it gives CAWRSGAGTYEQYF. The full variable domain, with the rest looked up from reference TRBV30 and TRBJ2-7, is SQTIHQWPATLVQPVGSPLSLECTVEGTSNPNLYWYRQAAGRGLQLLFYSVGIGQISSEVPQNLSASRPQDRQFILSSKKLLLSDSGFYLCAWRSGAGTYEQYFGPGTRLTVT.

J is TRBJ1-1 and V is TRBV11-2; a possible D gene is TRBD1 (6 bases). This CDR3 is 13 amino acids long. Germline loops: CDR1 SGHAT, CDR2 FQNNGV. Between the trimmed V and J ends, which lost 2 bases and 8 bases, there was a span of 12 bases. The CDR3 coding sequence is TGTGCCAGCAGCTTATCCGGAACAGGGGAAGCTTTCTTT. Protein sequence: CASSLSGTGEAFF.

The rearrangement uses TRBV27 and TRBJ1-5; perhaps TRBD1 as D (5 bases). V was trimmed by 4 bases and J by 5 bases, leaving 12 bases between them. In germline, CDR1 is MNHEY, CDR2 SMNVEV (reference sequence). This CDR3 is 14 amino acids long. CDR3 region: CASSWNGQDQPQHF. CDR3 bases: TGTGCCAGCAGTTGGAACGGACAAGATCAGCCCCAGCATTTT.

The gene calls are TRBV4-3 and TRBJ1-3; the D is unclear. Germline lookup yields CDR1 LGHNA and CDR2 YSLEER. CDR3 length: 16 amino acids. V lost 4 bases, J lost 0 bases, and 13 bases lay in between. The CDR3 protein is CASSRETLYSGNTIYF. The CDR3 region has the DNA TGCGCCAGCAGCCGAGAGACATTGTACTCTGGAAACACCATATATTTT.

Only one count was recorded for this clone. This chain links TRBV28 with TRBJ1-4; 8 nucleotides align to TRBD1. J gave up 6 bases and V 3 bases, and 3 bases lay outside the gene matches. The CDR3 sequence is 14 residues long. Germline V gene lookup returns CDR1 MDHEN and CDR2 SYDVKM. The CDR3: CASSFQGADEKLFF. Written as DNA, the CDR3 is TGTGCCAGCAGTTTCCAGGGGGCAGATGAAAAACTGTTTTTT. Drawing the rest from reference TRBV28 and TRBJ1-4, the complete variable domain is DVKVTQSSRYLVKRTGEKVFLECVQDMDHENMFWYRQDPGLGLRLIYFSYDVKMKEKGDIPEGYSVSREKKERFSLILESASTNQTSMYLCASSFQGADEKLFFGSGTQLSVL.

V and J are TRBV5-1 and TRBJ2-7; D not resolved. Germline loops: CDR1 SGHRS, CDR2 YFSETQ. Trimming left V 1 base short and J 5 bases short, with 4 bases between. CDR3 length equals 11 residues. As DNA, the CDR3 is TGCGCCAGCAGCTTGTCTCACGAGCAGTACTTC. Its protein product is CASSLSHEQYF.

This clone has just a few counts. The genes are TRBV7-6 and TRBJ1-1; D not certain. Germline CDR1 is SGHVS and CDR2 is FNYEAQ. CDR3 length equals 17 residues. With 1 base removed from V and 0 bases from J, the gap between germline ends came to 15 bases. Here the CDR3 reads CASSLGAIYSMNTEAFF. In nucleotides, the CDR3 is TGTGCCAGCAGCTTAGGGGCAATATATTCGATGAACACTGAAGCTTTCTTT.

This clone came up once. The genes are TRBV19 and TRBJ1-1; weak D call: TRBD1 (6 bases). Germline values: CDR1 LNHDA, CDR2 SQIVND (reference sequence). V dropped 7 bases and J dropped 3 bases, with 15 bases sitting between them. This CDR3 comprises 14 residues. CDR3 sequence (DNA): TGTGCCAGTACCATGGGGGGGCGAGACACTGAAGCTTTCTTT. It yields the protein CASTMGGRDTEAFF.

The V and J genes are TRBV4-3 and TRBJ1-4; TRBD1 aligns across 8 bases. The germline gives CDR1 LGHNA, CDR2 YSLEER. V lost 0 bases to trimming and J lost 4 bases; unmatched junction nucleotides: 10. The CDR3 is made up of 18 amino acids. The CDR3, as DNA: TGCGCCAGCAGCCAAGATCTCGCCAGGGGGCTCTTTAATGAAAAACTGTTTTTT. This sequence encodes CASSQDLARGLFNEKLFF.